This TCR beta chain is from a study of blood T cell repertoires in COVID-19. Study background: T cells, B-cell-depleted T cells, or PBMCs supplied cDNA or gDNA.

TCRdb keeps only in-frame clones here, not all; method: immunoSEQ multiplex PCR. Among 400,000 to 550,000 clones, around 89% were seen once, and the ten largest hold roughly 4%. V trimming: 5 bases; J trimming: 2 bases; junction bases outside the gene matches: 2. Germline CDR1 is SNHLY and CDR2 is FYNNEI. CDR3 length equals 13 residues. On this clone: This sample also contains other DNA sequences that code for the same CDR3.

What was sequenced was peripheral blood. V is TRBV2 and J is TRBJ1-1, with 7 bases that match TRBD1. This TCR came from a young woman with acute or convalescent COVID-19. Here the CDR3 reads CASSRQGNTEAFF. CDR3 bases: TGTGCCAGCAGTCGACAGGGAAACACTGAAGCTTTCTTT.